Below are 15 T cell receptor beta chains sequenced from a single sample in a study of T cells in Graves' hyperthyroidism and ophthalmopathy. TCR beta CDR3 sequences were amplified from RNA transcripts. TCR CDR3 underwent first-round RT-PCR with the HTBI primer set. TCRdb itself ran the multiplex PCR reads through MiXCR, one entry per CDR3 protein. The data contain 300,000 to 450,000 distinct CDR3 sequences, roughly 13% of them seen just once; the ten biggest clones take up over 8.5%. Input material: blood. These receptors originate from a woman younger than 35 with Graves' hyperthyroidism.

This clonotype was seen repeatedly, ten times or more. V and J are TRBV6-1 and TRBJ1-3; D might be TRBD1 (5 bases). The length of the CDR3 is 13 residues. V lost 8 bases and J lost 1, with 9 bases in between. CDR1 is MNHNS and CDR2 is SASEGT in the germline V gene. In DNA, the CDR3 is TGTGCCAGCGGGGGTGGGTCTGGAAACACCATATATTTT. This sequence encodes CASGGGSGNTIYF.

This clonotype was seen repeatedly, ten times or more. In DNA form, the CDR3 reads TGTGCCAGCAAGACCCAGGGGGCCCTCACTGAAGCTTTCTTT. Residues: CASKTQGALTEAFF. The chain couples TRBV27 to TRBJ1-1; TRBD1 matches at 8 bases. There are 14 residues in the CDR3. Germline-derived CDR1 and CDR2 are MNHEY and SMNVEV (reference sequence). Trimming at V came to 7 bases and at J to 4 bases, leaving 8 bases not matched to a gene.

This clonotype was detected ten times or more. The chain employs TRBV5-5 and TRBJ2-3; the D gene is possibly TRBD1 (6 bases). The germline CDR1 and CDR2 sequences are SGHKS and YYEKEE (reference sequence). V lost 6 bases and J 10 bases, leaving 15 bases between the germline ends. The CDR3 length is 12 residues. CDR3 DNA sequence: TGTGCCAGCACCCCTGAGGGGGAATCGCAGTATTTT. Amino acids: CASTPEGESQYF.

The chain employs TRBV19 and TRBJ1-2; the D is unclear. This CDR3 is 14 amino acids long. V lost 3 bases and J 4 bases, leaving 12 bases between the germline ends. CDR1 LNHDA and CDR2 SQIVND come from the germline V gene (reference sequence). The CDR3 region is CASSMNGGFYGYTF. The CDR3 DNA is TGTGCCAGTAGTATGAACGGAGGATTCTATGGCTACACCTTC.

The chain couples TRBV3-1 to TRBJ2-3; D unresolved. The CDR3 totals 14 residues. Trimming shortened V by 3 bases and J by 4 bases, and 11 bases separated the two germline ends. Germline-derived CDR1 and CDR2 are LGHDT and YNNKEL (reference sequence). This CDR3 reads CASSQAPGADTQYF. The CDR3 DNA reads TGTGCCAGCAGCCAGGCCCCCGGAGCAGATACGCAGTATTTT.

In nucleotides, the CDR3 is TGTGCCAGCAGCTCCCCTCTTACCACGGGATATACGCAGTATTTT. This encodes CASSSPLTTGYTQYF. V gene TRBV4-2 combines with J gene TRBJ2-3, with D possibly TRBD2 on 5 matching bases. The CDR3 length is 15 residues. V lost 5 bases and J 7 bases, leaving 19 bases between the germline ends. Per the germline V gene, CDR1 is LGHNA and CDR2 is YNFKEQ.

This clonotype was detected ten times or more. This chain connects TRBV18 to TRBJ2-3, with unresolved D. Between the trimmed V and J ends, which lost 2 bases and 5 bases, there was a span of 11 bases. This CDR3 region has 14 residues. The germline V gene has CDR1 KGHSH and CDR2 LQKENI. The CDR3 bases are TGTGCCAGCTCACCATTGGGTTCGGGAGATACGCAGTATTTT. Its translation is CASSPLGSGDTQYF.

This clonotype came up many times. The CDR3 is CASSLGSMDEQFF. CDR3 in DNA: TGTGCCAGCAGTTTAGGGAGTATGGATGAGCAGTTCTTC. The chain is built from TRBV28 and TRBJ2-1, with D perhaps TRBD2 (5 bases). The germline V and J ends were trimmed by 2 bases and 8 bases, with 10 bases remaining between them. In germline, CDR1 is MDHEN, CDR2 SYDVKM. This CDR3 comprises 13 residues. The full variable domain, with the rest looked up from reference TRBV28 and TRBJ2-1, is DVKVTQSSRYLVKRTGEKVFLECVQDMDHENMFWYRQDPGLGLRLIYFSYDVKMKEKGDIPEGYSVSREKKERFSLILESASTNQTSMYLCASSLGSMDEQFFGPGTRLTVL.

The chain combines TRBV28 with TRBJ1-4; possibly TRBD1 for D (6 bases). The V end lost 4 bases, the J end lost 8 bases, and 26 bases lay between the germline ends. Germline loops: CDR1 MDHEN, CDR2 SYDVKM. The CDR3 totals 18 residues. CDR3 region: CASSSTSTGTLRREKLFF. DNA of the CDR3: TGTGCCAGCAGTTCAACCTCGACCGGGACACTTAGAAGGGAAAAACTGTTTTTT.

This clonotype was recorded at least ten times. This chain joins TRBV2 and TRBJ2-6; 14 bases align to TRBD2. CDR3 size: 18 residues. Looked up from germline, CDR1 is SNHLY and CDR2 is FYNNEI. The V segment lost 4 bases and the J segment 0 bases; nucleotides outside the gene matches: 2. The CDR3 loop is CASSVGLAGGSGANVLTF. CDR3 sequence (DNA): TGTGCCAGCAGTGTAGGACTAGCGGGAGGCTCTGGGGCCAACGTCCTGACTTTC.

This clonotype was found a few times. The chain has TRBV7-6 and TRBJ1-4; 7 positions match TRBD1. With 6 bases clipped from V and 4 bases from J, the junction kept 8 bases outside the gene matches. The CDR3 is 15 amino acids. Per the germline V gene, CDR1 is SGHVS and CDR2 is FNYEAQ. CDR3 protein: CASRPRGTDNEKLFF. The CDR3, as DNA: TGTGCCAGCAGGCCCCGCGGGACAGATAATGAAAAACTGTTTTTT. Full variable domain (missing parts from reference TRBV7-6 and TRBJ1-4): GAGVSQSPRYKVTKRGQDVALRCDPISGHVSLYWYRQALGQGPEFLTYFNYEAQQDKSGLPNDRFSAERPEGSISTLTIQRTEQRDSAMYRCASRPRGTDNEKLFFGSGTQLSVL.

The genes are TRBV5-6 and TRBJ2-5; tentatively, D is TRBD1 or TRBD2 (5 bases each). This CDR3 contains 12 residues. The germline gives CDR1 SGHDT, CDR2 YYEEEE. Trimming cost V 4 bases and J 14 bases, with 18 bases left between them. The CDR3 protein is CASSTEGHPGYF. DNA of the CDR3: TGTGCCAGCAGCACGGAAGGACATCCGGGATACTTC.

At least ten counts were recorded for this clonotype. The CDR3 is CASSWTSGGGWTQYF. DNA of the CDR3: TGTGCCAGCAGTTGGACTAGCGGGGGAGGATGGACCCAGTACTTC. V gene TRBV6-1 combines with J gene TRBJ2-5; 13 bases match TRBD2. The CDR3 is 15 residues long. The V gene's germline CDR1 is MNHNS and CDR2 SASEGT. The V and J ends lost 5 bases and 7 bases, in that order; junction bases with no gene match: 7.

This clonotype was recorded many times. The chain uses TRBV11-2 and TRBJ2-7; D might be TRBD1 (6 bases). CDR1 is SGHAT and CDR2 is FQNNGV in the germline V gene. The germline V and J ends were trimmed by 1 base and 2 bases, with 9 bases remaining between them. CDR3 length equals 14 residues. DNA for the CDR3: TGTGCCAGCAGCTTAGCGGCAGGGGCCTACGAGCAGTACTTC. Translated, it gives CASSLAAGAYEQYF.

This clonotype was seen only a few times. In DNA form, the CDR3 reads TGTGCCATCAGTGAGTGGGGGCGCGAGGCTAATGAAAAACTGTTTTTT. It specifies CAISEWGREANEKLFF. The V and J genes are TRBV10-3 and TRBJ1-4, with a possible D match to TRBD1 (6 bases). CDR3 size: 16 residues. Germline CDR1 and CDR2: ENHRY and SYGVKD. V was clipped by 1 base and J by 3 bases, with 12 bases between them.